This T cell receptor (beta chain) was documented in a study of OX40 agonist ivuxolimab in advanced cancers. Overall study: Cancers in dose escalation were hepatocellular, melanoma, renal cell and head and neck.

Findings and limits, study-wide: Doses of 0.1 to 3.0 mg/kg were accompanied by clonal expansion of CD4+ and CD8+ blood T cells by week 6. Certain nonresponders additionally had low normalized T-cell clonal expansion. Expanded peripheral T-cell antigen specificity went undetermined.

Generated by immunoSEQ multiplex PCR, the TCRdb table keeps only in-frame clones and is missing some. The sample shows fewer than 15,000 clones, 82% of them seen only once. V was pared by 2 bases and J by 0 bases, with 21 bases between. The CDR3 contains 18 residues. Germline values: CDR1 SQVTM, CDR2 ANQGSEA. On this clone: The antigen is undetermined.

The starting material was CD4+ or CD8+ T cells sorted from blood, obtained in a trial of the OX40 agonist ivuxolimab. The chain links TRBV29-1 to TRBJ2-3, with D uncertain. This sequence was found in an adult with an advanced solid tumor such as melanoma, head and neck, liver or kidney cancer. CDR3 loop: CSVEKLSDGLSSTDTQYF. The CDR3 bases are TGCAGCGTTGAAAAACTGTCCGACGGGCTCTCTAGCACAGATACGCAGTATTTT.